The clone carrying this T cell receptor beta chain turned up a few times. The entry originates in a study of OX40 agonist ivuxolimab in advanced cancers. Assay used: immunoSEQ multiplex PCR; TCRdb lists only in-frame clones, some missing. Found here are approximately 70,000 clones, roughly 80% of them singletons; the top ten hold approximately 1%. V dropped 0 bases and J dropped 8 bases, with 11 bases sitting between them. This CDR3 region has 14 residues. Germline loops: CDR1 SGHRS, CDR2 YFSETQ. The chain uses TRBV5-1 and TRBJ2-2; D possibly corresponds to TRBD2 (6 bases). The sequence came from an adult with an advanced solid tumor such as melanoma, head and neck, liver or kidney cancer. The source was CD4+ or CD8+ T cells sorted from blood, collected in a trial of the OX40 agonist ivuxolimab. The CDR3 region has the DNA TGCGCCAGCAGCTTGGACTCGGGGGTAGGGGAGCTGTTTTTT. It is translated as CASSLDSGVGELFF.